This is a list of T cell receptor beta chains from one sample in a study of breast tumors, draining lymph nodes, adjacent tissues. MiXCR, run by TCRdb on the multiplex PCR reads, gives a single entry per CDR3 protein. The sample shows over 200,000 distinct CDR3 sequences, 34% of them seen only once. Sequencing input: axillary lymph node tissue. These TCRs come from a female donor with breast cancer. Some clones in this sample may be carry-over from other donors' samples. CDR3s include the opening cysteine and the closing phenylalanine or tryptophan. A D gene is named only where the DNA matches it firmly. Expanded clones are given a class, and other clones once, few, many or no size at all.

clone_size: many; j_call: TRBJ2-7; d_call: NA; cdr3_length: 13; v_call: TRBV7-8; cdr3_aa: CASSLDRLYEQYF; cdr3_nt: TGTGCCAGCAGCTTAGACAGACTCTACGAGCAGTACTTC
clone_size: NA; j_call: TRBJ2-2; d_call: NA; cdr3_length: 12; v_call: TRBV29-1; cdr3_aa: CSALTHTGELFF; cdr3_nt: TGCAGCGCGCTGACCCACACCGGGGAGCTGTTTTTT
clone_size: many; j_call: TRBJ2-7; d_call: TRBD2; cdr3_length: 15; v_call: TRBV9; cdr3_aa: CASSEGLAETYEQYF; cdr3_nt: TGTGCCAGCAGCGAGGGACTAGCAGAGACCTACGAGCAGTACTTC
clone_size: many; j_call: TRBJ2-4; d_call: NA; cdr3_length: 12; v_call: TRBV2; cdr3_aa: CASSPRRDVSYF; cdr3_nt: TGTGCCAGCTCACCGCGACGGGACGTCAGCTACTTC
clone_size: NA; j_call: TRBJ1-2; d_call: NA; cdr3_length: 13; v_call: TRBV15; cdr3_aa: CATRIDSAYGYTF; cdr3_nt: TGTGCCACCAGGATCGACAGCGCTTATGGCTACACCTTC
clone_size: NA; j_call: TRBJ2-5; d_call: TRBD2; cdr3_length: 14; v_call: TRBV18; cdr3_aa: CASSRTSGKETQYF; cdr3_nt: TGTGCCAGCTCACGGACTAGCGGGAAAGAGACCCAGTACTTC
clone_size: few; j_call: TRBJ2-1; d_call: TRBD2; cdr3_length: 19; v_call: TRBV5-4; cdr3_aa: CASSFPQKTGTSDRNEQFF; cdr3_nt: TGTGCCAGCAGCTTCCCCCAAAAAACCGGGACTAGCGATCGCAATGAGCAGTTCTTC
clone_size: NA; j_call: TRBJ1-1; d_call: NA; cdr3_length: 14; v_call: TRBV7-2; cdr3_aa: CASSLDRGDTEAFF; cdr3_nt: TGTGCCAGCAGCTTAGACCGGGGGGACACTGAAGCTTTCTTT
clone_size: many; j_call: TRBJ2-5; d_call: NA; cdr3_length: 16; v_call: TRBV6-5; cdr3_aa: CASSKGLLGLVETQYF; cdr3_nt: TGTGCCAGCAGTAAGGGGCTTCTGGGTTTAGTGGAGACCCAGTACTTC
clone_size: many; j_call: TRBJ2-7; d_call: TRBD1; cdr3_length: 13; v_call: TRBV20-1; cdr3_aa: CSAEGQGVYEQYF; cdr3_nt: TGCAGTGCTGAGGGACAGGGCGTCTACGAGCAGTACTTC
clone_size: many; j_call: TRBJ2-2; d_call: TRBD2; cdr3_length: 14; v_call: TRBV12-3/TRBV12-4; cdr3_aa: CASTPGGPIGELFF; cdr3_nt: TGTGCCAGCACCCCGGGAGGGCCTATCGGGGAGCTGTTTTTT
clone_size: NA; j_call: TRBJ1-2; d_call: TRBD1; cdr3_length: 14; v_call: TRBV11-2; cdr3_aa: CASSPRGRAYGYTF; cdr3_nt: TGTGCCAGCAGCCCCAGGGGGCGCGCCTATGGCTACACCTTC
clone_size: many; j_call: TRBJ2-6; d_call: TRBD1; cdr3_length: 20; v_call: TRBV4-2; cdr3_aa: CASSQDNIGQGFAGANVLTF; cdr3_nt: TGTGCCAGCAGCCAAGATAATATAGGACAGGGGTTTGCAGGGGCCAACGTCCTGACTTTC
clone_size: many; j_call: TRBJ2-5; d_call: NA; cdr3_length: 12; v_call: TRBV12-3/TRBV12-4; cdr3_aa: CASSFFGETQYF; cdr3_nt: TGTGCCAGCAGTTTTTTTGGAGAGACCCAGTACTTC
clone_size: NA; j_call: TRBJ2-5; d_call: NA; cdr3_length: 15; v_call: TRBV20-1; cdr3_aa: CSARVDNLRSETQYF; cdr3_nt: TGCAGTGCTAGAGTTGATAACCTCCGGTCAGAGACCCAGTACTTC
clone_size: NA; j_call: TRBJ1-2; d_call: NA; cdr3_length: 13; v_call: TRBV28; cdr3_aa: CAIREGANYGYTF; cdr3_nt: TGTGCCATACGCGAAGGTGCTAACTATGGCTACACCTTC
clone_size: few; j_call: TRBJ1-1; d_call: TRBD1; cdr3_length: 15; v_call: TRBV5-6; cdr3_aa: CASSLVGGQGAEAFF; cdr3_nt: TGTGCCAGCAGCTTGGTTGGGGGACAGGGGGCTGAAGCTTTCTTT
clone_size: many; j_call: TRBJ1-5; d_call: NA; cdr3_length: 11; v_call: TRBV12-3/TRBV12-4; cdr3_aa: CASSLDRSQHF; cdr3_nt: TGTGCCAGCAGTTTAGATCGGTCCCAGCATTTT
clone_size: NA; j_call: TRBJ2-1; d_call: TRBD2; cdr3_length: 15; v_call: TRBV25-1; cdr3_aa: CASSRGTSGRNEQFF; cdr3_nt: TGTGCCAGCAGTCGAGGGACTAGCGGGAGGAATGAGCAGTTCTTC
clone_size: many; j_call: TRBJ1-5; d_call: NA; cdr3_length: 12; v_call: TRBV15; cdr3_aa: CATSRGREPQHF; cdr3_nt: TGTGCCACCAGCAGAGGGCGGGAGCCCCAGCATTTT
clone_size: many; j_call: TRBJ1-4; d_call: TRBD1; cdr3_length: 15; v_call: TRBV10-3; cdr3_aa: CAISEGQGGNEKLFF; cdr3_nt: TGTGCCATCAGTGAGGGACAGGGCGGTAATGAAAAACTGTTTTTT
clone_size: many; j_call: TRBJ2-1; d_call: NA; cdr3_length: 13; v_call: TRBV5-1; cdr3_aa: CASSLGYTNEQFF; cdr3_nt: TGCGCCAGCAGCTTGGGATATACGAATGAGCAGTTCTTC